A single sample gave rise to the 30 T cell receptor beta chains below, sequenced in a study of a mutant IDH1 vaccine in newly diagnosed glioma (dated by TCRdb to the early 2020s). The method was the immunoSEQ multiplex PCR assay. TCRdb provides this immuneACCESS table in a form limited to in-frame rearrangements. Some clones are lacking; in checked studies, under half of them reflect an unresolved V gene, and why the rest are absent is not known. The table for this sample lists some 51,000 clones; roughly 73% of them were counted only once. The ten largest clones add up to approximately 1.8% of the sample. This specimen's time point label, per the study, means: week 5, during vaccination. A 20-mer mutant IDH1 peptide at 300 micrograms in Montanide made up each vaccine dose, which was injected subcutaneously together with topical imiquimod. The antigens of these receptors remain unknown. Sequenced material: PBMCs, taken from a glioma patient whose treatment included an IDH1 peptide vaccine. These receptors were obtained from a middle-aged woman with glioma.

J is TRBJ2-3 and V is TRBV2; 16 bases map to TRBD2. V lost 4 bases to trimming and J lost 0 bases; unmatched junction nucleotides: 4. The CDR3 is made up of 18 amino acids. The germline V gene encodes CDR1 SNHLY and CDR2 FYNNEI. CDR3 sequence (DNA): TGTGCCAGCAGTGCGTGGGGACTAGCGGGGGGGAGCACAGATACGCAGTATTTT. Encoded protein: CASSAWGLAGGSTDTQYF.

This clone was found once. CDR3 bases: TGCAGCGTTGATGGGGAGGCAGGGGATAACTATGGCTACACCTTC. Its translation is CSVDGEAGDNYGYTF. This rearrangement joins TRBV29-1 to TRBJ1-2; perhaps TRBD1 as D (6 bases). The germline gives CDR1 SQVTM, CDR2 ANQGSEA. The CDR3 runs 15 residues. The V and J ends lost 3 bases and 1 base respectively, with 15 bases between them. Together with reference TRBV29-1 and TRBJ1-2, the CDR3 gives the full variable domain: SAVISQKPSRDICQRGTSLTIQCQVDSQVTMMFWYRQQPGQSLTLIATANQGSEATYESGFVIDKFPISRPNLTFSTLTVSNMSPEDSSIYLCSVDGEAGDNYGYTFGSGTRLTVV.

In its sample, this clone was seen a few times. Other DNA sequences of this sample code for an identical CDR3. The chain links TRBV7-9 to TRBJ1-1; D gene unclear. This CDR3 contains 13 residues. Germline V gives CDR1 SEHNR, CDR2 FQNEAQ (reference sequence). The V end was cut by 5 bases, the J end by 2 bases, with 9 bases between. CDR3 coding DNA: TGTGCCAGCAGCCCCCCCGGAAACACTGAAGCTTTCTTT. This encodes CASSPPGNTEAFF.

This clone is a singleton in its sample. J is TRBJ2-3 and V is TRBV30, with D maybe TRBD2 (7 bases). Germline V gene lookup returns CDR1 GTSNPN and CDR2 SVGIG (reference sequence). The CDR3 contains 17 residues. Trimming took 3 bases from V and 4 from J, leaving 23 bases between them. The CDR3 loop reads CAWRPVGGAGKADTQYF. In nucleotides, the CDR3 is TGTGCCTGGAGGCCCGTAGGGGGGGCGGGGAAGGCAGATACGCAGTATTTT.

This chain connects TRBV15 to TRBJ1-2, with TRBD1 matching over 9 bases. Germline V gene sequence: CDR1 LNHNV, CDR2 YYDKDF (reference sequence). The CDR3 has 16 amino acids. Trimming took 6 bases from V and 3 from J; bases not matched to a gene: 11. For the CDR3, the DNA is TGTGCCACCAGACCTCGGGACAGGGCGTGGGACTATGGCTACACCTTC. This translates into CATRPRDRAWDYGYTF.

J is TRBJ2-1 and V is TRBV7-2; 9 bases are a match to TRBD2. The germline CDR1 and CDR2 sequences are SGHTA and FQGNSA. This CDR3 comprises 16 residues. J gave up 7 bases and V 1 base, and 8 bases lay outside the gene matches. This CDR3 is CASSLGGLAGLNEQFF. In DNA form, the CDR3 reads TGTGCCAGCAGCTTAGGGGGCCTAGCGGGGCTTAATGAGCAGTTCTTC.

The chain combines TRBV18 with TRBJ2-7; 7 bases agree with TRBD2. The germline V gene encodes CDR1 KGHSH and CDR2 LQKENI. The CDR3 sequence is 14 residues long. J gave up 5 bases and V 2 bases, and 6 bases lay outside the gene matches. CDR3 sequence: CASSPLGGINEQYF. In nucleotides, the CDR3 is TGTGCCAGCTCACCATTGGGGGGGATTAACGAGCAGTACTTC.

The CDR3 here is CASSNQSSWGQPQHF. CDR3 coding DNA: TGTGCCAGCAGCAACCAGTCCTCCTGGGGTCAGCCCCAGCATTTT. This sequence joins TRBV21-1 and TRBJ1-5. TRBV21-1 constitutes a pseudogene. This CDR3 has 15 residues.

This sequence joins TRBV9 and TRBJ1-3, with 7 bases lining up with TRBD1. The CDR3 totals 16 residues. Germline V gene lookup returns CDR1 SGDLS and CDR2 YYNGEE. Germline trimming cut 0 bases from V and 2 bases from J; bases unmatched to any gene: 5. The CDR3 nucleotides are TGTGCCAGCAGCGTAGGGGTACAGGGGACTGGAAACACCATATATTTT. Protein sequence: CASSVGVQGTGNTIYF.

The V and J genes are TRBV9 and TRBJ1-2, with no clear D. Germline V CDR1 and CDR2: SGDLS, YYNGEE. The V gene lost 9 bases and the J gene lost 6 bases, with 12 bases spanning the gap. This CDR3 is built from 11 residues. CDR3 sequence: CATLGVNGYTF. The CDR3 DNA reads as TGTGCCACCCTGGGAGTGAATGGCTACACCTTC.

The chain recombines TRBV2 with TRBJ1-2, with D unresolved. Trimming took 1 base from V and 5 from J, leaving 5 bases between them. Per germline, CDR1 SNHLY and CDR2 FYNNEI. This CDR3 contains 12 residues. As DNA, the CDR3 is TGTGCCAGCAGTGAAGACGGGTATGGCTACACCTTC. Translation: CASSEDGYGYTF.

J is TRBJ1-6 and V is TRBV27, with a possible D match to TRBD1 (5 bases). Per the germline V gene, CDR1 is MNHEY and CDR2 is SMNVEV (reference sequence). The CDR3 is 14 residues long. Trimming took 5 bases from V and 12 from J, leaving 17 bases between them. This CDR3 reads CASSLTGPPEPLHF. Written as DNA, the CDR3 is TGTGCCAGCAGTCTAACGGGACCCCCCGAACCCCTCCACTTT.

The chain has TRBV5-6 and TRBJ2-5; 10 bases match TRBD1. This CDR3 is 15 amino acids long. The germline V gene encodes CDR1 SGHDT and CDR2 YYEEEE. V shed 4 bases and J 5 bases; nucleotides not matched to a gene: 8. CDR3 nucleotides: TGTGCCAGCAGCCTAGGACAGGGGGACTGGGAGACCCAGTACTTC. This translates into CASSLGQGDWETQYF.

The chain links TRBV6-6 to TRBJ1-1; D gene uncertain. Germline V lookup: CDR1 MNHNY, CDR2 SVGAGI (reference sequence). V gave up 2 bases and J gave up 7 bases, with 11 bases separating them. This CDR3 has 13 residues. CDR3 amino acids: CASSYHTLGEAFF. The CDR3 region has the DNA TGTGCCAGCAGTTACCACACCCTGGGTGAAGCTTTCTTT.

The chain employs TRBV2 and TRBJ2-3, with TRBD2 matching over 7 bases. Germline loops: CDR1 SNHLY, CDR2 FYNNEI. With V trimmed by 6 bases and J by 0 bases, 9 bases remained unmatched. CDR3 length: 16 amino acids. DNA for the CDR3: TGTGCCAGCAGCTACACTAGCGAGCCGAGCACAGATACGCAGTATTTT. Encoded protein: CASSYTSEPSTDTQYF.

The V call is TRBV7-3, the J call TRBJ1-1; D perhaps matches TRBD1 (6 bases). CDR3 length: 15 amino acids. The germline V gene has CDR1 SGHTA and CDR2 FQGTGA. V lost 3 bases and J lost 3, with 14 bases in between. The CDR3 DNA reads as TGTGCCAGCAGCTTTTCTGGTAGGGGGGACACTGAAGCTTTCTTT. Its translation: CASSFSGRGDTEAFF.

The rearrangement links TRBV19 to TRBJ2-7, with unresolved D. Germline V gene sequence: CDR1 LNHDA, CDR2 SQIVND (reference sequence). Trimming shortened V by 2 bases and J by 6 bases, and 17 bases separated the two germline ends. The CDR3 runs 15 residues. The CDR3 nucleotides read TGTGCCAGTAGTATAACGACCGTCAGGTCGAGCGAGCAGTACTTC. Its protein is CASSITTVRSSEQYF. The full variable domain, rest sourced from reference TRBV19 and TRBJ2-7, is DGGITQSPKYLFRKEGQNVTLSCEQNLNHDAMYWYRQDPGQGLRLIYYSQIVNDFQKGDIAEGYSVSREKKESFPLTVTSAQKNPTAFYLCASSITTVRSSEQYFGPGTRLTVT.

This chain links TRBV19 with TRBJ1-2, with 8 bases lining up with TRBD1. The germline V gene has CDR1 LNHDA and CDR2 SQIVND (reference sequence). The CDR3 consists of 12 residues. After removal of 8 bases from V and 11 bases from J, the junction contained 10 bases not matched to a gene. The CDR3 DNA is TGTGCCAGTGTGACAGGGGCCCTCGGGTACACCTTC. This translates into CASVTGALGYTF.

This chain joins TRBV5-1 and TRBJ1-1; the D gene is possibly TRBD1 (5 bases). CDR1 and CDR2 from the germline V gene are SGHRS and YFSETQ. This CDR3 is built from 13 residues. V lost 5 bases, J lost 0 bases, and 8 bases lay in between. CDR3 in amino acids: CASREGVNTEAFF. The CDR3 DNA reads as TGCGCCAGCAGGGAAGGGGTGAACACTGAAGCTTTCTTT.

This chain connects TRBV30 to TRBJ1-2; 9 bases match TRBD1. Germline CDR1 and CDR2: GTSNPN and SVGIG (reference sequence). This CDR3 contains 13 residues. V was pared by 3 bases and J by 7 bases, with 6 bases of the junction left unmatched. Written as DNA, the CDR3 is TGTGCCTGGAGAGAAACAGGGGGCGTTGGCTACACCTTC. Encoded protein: CAWRETGGVGYTF.

The chain combines TRBV7-2 with TRBJ1-5; D is undetermined. The CDR3 has 15 amino acids. CDR1 is SGHTA and CDR2 is FQGNSA in the germline V gene. V dropped 5 bases and J dropped 1 base, with 12 bases sitting between them. CDR3 DNA sequence: TGTGCCAGCAGCCTGGACGGATTGAGCAATCAGCCCCAGCATTTT. It encodes CASSLDGLSNQPQHF.

J is TRBJ1-3 and V is TRBV14; 9 nucleotides line up with TRBD1. V lost 0 bases and J lost 2; bases outside the gene matches: 14. This CDR3 is 20 amino acids long. Germline V gene sequence: CDR1 SGHDN, CDR2 FVKESK. The CDR3 sequence is CASSQDITGGAKRAGNTIYF. The CDR3 nucleotides are TGTGCCAGCAGCCAAGATATAACAGGGGGCGCGAAAAGAGCTGGAAACACCATATATTTT.

The V gene is TRBV30, the J gene TRBJ2-7; no clear D gene. This CDR3 has 14 amino acids. Germline-derived CDR1 and CDR2 are GTSNPN and SVGIG (reference sequence). With 4 bases removed from V and 2 bases from J, the gap between germline ends came to 15 bases. CDR3 sequence: CAWTWPGITYEQYF. CDR3 bases: TGTGCCTGGACCTGGCCGGGTATTACCTACGAGCAGTACTTC.

Here the CDR3 DNA reads TGTGCCACCAGCAGAGCAGAGTCACTCTCTGGAAACACCATATATTTT. Translated, it gives CATSRAESLSGNTIYF. The chain couples TRBV15 to TRBJ1-3; no reliable D call. The CDR3 has 16 amino acids. V was shortened by 1 base and J by 0 bases, with 10 bases between the two germline ends. Germline loops: CDR1 LNHNV, CDR2 YYDKDF (reference sequence).

There are a few counts of this clone. The CDR3, as DNA: TGTGCCTGGAGTGTACGGGGGGGCGCGAAACTGTTTTTT. This translates into CAWSVRGGAKLFF. The V gene is TRBV30, the J gene TRBJ1-4; possibly TRBD1 for D (6 bases). The CDR3 is 13 residues long. Trimming took 0 bases from V and 11 from J, leaving 13 bases between them. CDR1 and CDR2 from the germline V gene are GTSNPN and SVGIG (reference sequence).

The rearrangement uses TRBV5-1 and TRBJ2-3, with TRBD2 matching over 11 bases. Germline values: CDR1 SGHRS, CDR2 YFSETQ. V lost 0 bases and J lost 5; bases outside the gene matches: 2. The CDR3 totals 15 residues. In DNA form, the CDR3 reads TGCGCCAGCAGCTTGGAAGGGACTAGCGGAGATACGCAGTATTTT. The encoded protein is CASSLEGTSGDTQYF.

The J gene is TRBJ2-3, the V gene TRBV9; the match to TRBD2 covers 7 bases. Losses at the gene ends were 0 bases for V and 0 bases for J; bases not matched to a gene: 4. CDR1 is SGDLS, CDR2 YYNGEE, per germline. CDR3 size: 16 residues. This CDR3 is CASSVGGGSSTDTQYF. CDR3 nucleotides: TGTGCCAGCAGCGTAGGTGGCGGGAGTAGCACAGATACGCAGTATTTT.

The genes are TRBV18 and TRBJ1-5; D possibly corresponds to TRBD1 (6 bases). Per germline, CDR1 KGHSH and CDR2 LQKENI. CDR3 length equals 15 residues. V lost 6 bases, J lost 7 bases, and 19 bases lay in between. CDR3 nucleotide sequence: TGTGCCAGCTCCCCCGGCAGGGGCCCGGGACAGCCCCAGCATTTT. Its protein is CASSPGRGPGQPQHF.

The chain uses TRBV7-8 and TRBJ2-2, with 7 bases aligning to TRBD1. The trim removed 6 bases at V and 2 bases at J, leaving 9 bases unmatched. This CDR3 has 16 residues. Looked up from germline, CDR1 is SGHVS and CDR2 is FQNEAQ. CDR3: CASRVYGTANTGELFF. CDR3 sequence (DNA): TGTGCCAGCAGGGTTTACGGGACAGCTAACACCGGGGAGCTGTTTTTT.

A few counts support this clone. The V gene is TRBV7-6, the J gene TRBJ2-5; unclear D gene. V was pared by 1 base and J by 2 bases, with 11 bases between. CDR1 and CDR2 (germline): SGHVS, FNYEAQ. The CDR3 spans 15 residues. This CDR3 reads CASSLGSSFQETQYF. As DNA, the CDR3 is TGTGCCAGCAGCTTAGGCAGCAGCTTTCAAGAGACCCAGTACTTC.